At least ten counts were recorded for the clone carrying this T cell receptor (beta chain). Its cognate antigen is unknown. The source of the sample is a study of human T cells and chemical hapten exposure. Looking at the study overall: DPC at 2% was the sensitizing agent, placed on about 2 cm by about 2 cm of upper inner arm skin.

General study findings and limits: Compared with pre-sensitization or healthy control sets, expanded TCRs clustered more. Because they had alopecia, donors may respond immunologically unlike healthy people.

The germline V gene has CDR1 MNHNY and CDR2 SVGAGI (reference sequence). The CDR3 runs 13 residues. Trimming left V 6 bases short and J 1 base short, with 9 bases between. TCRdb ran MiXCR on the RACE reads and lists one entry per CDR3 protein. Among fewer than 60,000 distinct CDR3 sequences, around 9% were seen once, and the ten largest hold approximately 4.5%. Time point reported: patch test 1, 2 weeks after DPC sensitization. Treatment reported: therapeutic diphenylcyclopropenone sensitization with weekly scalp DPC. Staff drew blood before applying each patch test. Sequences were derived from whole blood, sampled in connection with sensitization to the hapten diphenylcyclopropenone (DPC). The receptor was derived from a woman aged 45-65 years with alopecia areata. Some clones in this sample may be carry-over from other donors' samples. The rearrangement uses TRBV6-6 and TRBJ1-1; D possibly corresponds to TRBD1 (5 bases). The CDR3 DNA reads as TGTGCCAGCAGCGACAGCAAGAACACTGAAGCTTTCTTT. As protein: CASSDSKNTEAFF.